The 28 T cell receptor beta chains below come from one sample, sequenced in a study of blood T cell repertoires in COVID-19. Sequencing used immunoSEQ multiplex PCR; TCRdb keeps in-frame clones, though not all of them. The table records over 50,000 clones, over 75% of them present only once. The sequencing input was peripheral blood. Receptors were obtained from a man aged 80 or over with active or convalescent COVID-19.

The chain is built from TRBV2 and TRBJ2-2, with TRBD2 matching 12 bases. This CDR3 spans 19 amino acids. The junction had 14 bases not matched to a gene; V was cut back by 7 bases and J by 2 bases. CDR1 and CDR2 (germline): SNHLY, FYNNEI. CDR3 DNA: TGTGCCAGCAAACCCGTCCGTAGGACTAGCGGGGATAACACCGGGGAGCTGTTTTTT. It specifies CASKPVRRTSGDNTGELFF.

The chain joins TRBV3-1 (or the pseudogene TRBV3-2) to TRBJ1-1, with 9 nucleotides matching TRBD1. The germline V gene has CDR1 LGHDT and CDR2 YNNKEL (reference sequence). The CDR3 spans 13 residues. V shed 6 bases, J shed 4 bases, and the junction held 3 bases outside the gene matches. CDR3 protein: CASRGTGSTEAFF. The DNA for the CDR3 is TGTGCCAGCAGGGGGACAGGGAGCACTGAAGCTTTCTTT.

This clone appeared a few times. The chain combines TRBV19 with TRBJ1-1; possible D gene TRBD1, 5 bases. CDR1 is LNHDA, CDR2 SQIVND, per germline (reference sequence). Trimming cost V 9 bases and J 0 bases, with 23 bases left between them. This CDR3 spans 17 amino acids. The CDR3 DNA is TGTGCCAGCAAGTCCCTACCAGGGTTGAGTATGAACACTGAAGCTTTCTTT. Its translation is CASKSLPGLSMNTEAFF.

This clone has more than one count but fewer than ten. At one end, the junction sequence differs from germline, possibly due to a read error. The genes are TRBV7-3 and TRBJ1-1; tentative D call: TRBD1 (6 bases). This CDR3 is 17 amino acids long. Germline V gene data show CDR1 as SGHTA and CDR2 as FQGTGA. The DNA for the CDR3 is TGTGCCAGCAGCCTAACAGGGAACGGGGATCTGAACACTGAAGCTTTCTTT. Its translation is CASSLTGNGDLNTEAFF.

The chain couples TRBV11-2 to TRBJ2-3; TRBD2 might be the D (5 bases). The CDR3 contains 15 residues. The V and J ends lost 5 bases and 6 bases respectively, with 18 bases between them. CDR1 and CDR2 from the germline V gene are SGHAT and FQNNGV. CDR3 region: CASSPRRTDSDTQYF. CDR3 sequence (DNA): TGTGCCAGCAGCCCTCGAAGGACTGACTCTGATACGCAGTATTTT.

The J gene is TRBJ2-7, the V gene TRBV7-3, with D perhaps matching TRBD2 (5 bases). The CDR3 is made up of 16 amino acids. Trimming left V 1 base short and J 3 bases short, with 16 bases between. CDR1 and CDR2 (germline): SGHTA, FQGTGA. The CDR3 bases are TGTGCCAGCAGCTTAATGTCTAGCCCCGTCATCTACGAGCAGTACTTC. Its translation: CASSLMSSPVIYEQYF.

The CDR3 DNA sequence: TGTGCCAGCAGGGACAGGAACACCGGGGAGCTGTTTTTT. It translates to CASRDRNTGELFF. V usage is TRBV12-3 or TRBV12-4 and J usage is TRBJ2-2, with D possibly TRBD1 on 6 matching bases. V was clipped by 6 bases and J by 1 base, with 6 bases between them. The length of the CDR3 is 13 residues.

This clone came up a few times. This chain links TRBV23-1 with TRBJ1-1; 9 positions match TRBD1. TRBV23-1 is treated as an ORF (open reading frame) with a function not yet certain. Unmatched junction bases numbered 8, after V lost 5 bases and J lost 4 bases. This CDR3 has 15 amino acids. In DNA, the CDR3 is TGCGCCAGCAGTGTACCCGGGACAGGGAGCACTGAAGCTTTCTTT. Encoded protein: CASSVPGTGSTEAFF.

The chain couples TRBV6-2 or TRBV6-3 to TRBJ1-1; possible D gene TRBD1, 5 bases. V dropped 4 bases and J dropped 5 bases, with 17 bases sitting between them. Per germline, CDR1 MNHEY and CDR2 SVGEGT. The CDR3 is 15 residues long. The CDR3 protein is CASSFAGGGTTEAFF. As DNA, the CDR3 is TGTGCCAGCAGTTTTGCCGGGGGGGGAACTACTGAAGCTTTCTTT.

The V gene is TRBV2, the J gene TRBJ2-1; TRBD1 matches 7 bases. Germline V gene lookup returns CDR1 SNHLY and CDR2 FYNNEI. Losses at the gene ends were 6 bases for V and 8 bases for J; bases not matched to a gene: 19. There are 17 residues in the CDR3. The CDR3 nucleotides read TGTGCCAGCAGCAGAGACAGGGCCTTAGCTGGCGTTGATGAGCAGTTCTTC. It translates to CASSRDRALAGVDEQFF.

The chain combines TRBV7-3 with TRBJ2-2; 8 positions agree with TRBD1. There are 15 residues in the CDR3. V lost 5 bases to trimming and J lost 0 bases; unmatched junction nucleotides: 2. In germline, CDR1 is SGHTA, CDR2 FQGTGA. The CDR3: CASSPQGANTGELFF. The CDR3 coding sequence is TGTGCCAGCAGCCCACAGGGGGCGAACACCGGGGAGCTGTTTTTT.

The V and J genes are TRBV19 and TRBJ2-7; TRBD1 matches at 8 bases. Germline V lookup: CDR1 LNHDA, CDR2 SQIVND (reference sequence). V dropped 6 bases and J dropped 0; count of bases not matched to a gene: 7. The CDR3 consists of 15 residues. CDR3 in DNA: TGTGCCAGTAGACCAGACAGGGGAAGCTCCTACGAGCAGTACTTC. Translating gives CASRPDRGSSYEQYF.

This rearrangement joins TRBV13 to TRBJ2-5; tentatively, D is TRBD2 (6 bases). CDR1 and CDR2 (germline): PRHDT, FYEKMQ (reference sequence). This CDR3 has 14 residues. Trimming left V 4 bases short and J 5 bases short, with 14 bases between. CDR3 sequence reads: CASSSRTGVETQYF. CDR3 nucleotides: TGTGCCAGCAGCTCCCGGACGGGGGTGGAGACCCAGTACTTC. The full variable domain, its missing parts supplied by reference TRBV13 and TRBJ2-5, is AAGVIQSPRHLIKEKRETATLKCYPIPRHDTVYWYQQGPGQDPQFLISFYEKMQSDKGSIPDRFSAQQFSDYHSELNMSSLELGDSALYFCASSSRTGVETQYFGPGTRLLVL.

The rearrangement links TRBV7-2 to TRBJ2-7; D gene uncertain. With 5 bases removed from V and 5 bases from J, the gap between germline ends came to 19 bases. Germline CDR1 is SGHTA and CDR2 is FQGNSA. The CDR3 length is 15 residues. CDR3 loop: CASSLRARNRDEQYF. DNA for the CDR3: TGTGCCAGCAGCCTCAGAGCGCGGAACCGGGACGAGCAGTACTTC.

This chain connects TRBV2 to TRBJ1-2, with TRBD1 as a possible D gene (5 bases). This CDR3 spans 15 amino acids. The germline V and J ends were trimmed by 0 bases and 8 bases, with 16 bases remaining between them. Germline-derived CDR1 and CDR2 are SNHLY and FYNNEI. For the CDR3, the DNA is TGTGCCAGCAGTGAAGCGCTTCGTCCGGCAGGGGGCTACACCTTC. It yields the protein CASSEALRPAGGYTF.

This clone was recorded once. This chain links TRBV24-1 with TRBJ2-1; 11 nucleotides align to TRBD2. The germline CDR1 and CDR2 sequences are KGHDR and SFDVKD. Trimming removed 2 bases from V and 3 bases from J; junction bases left unmatched: 2. This CDR3 spans 16 amino acids. CDR3 sequence: CATSDWGTSGYNEQFF. In DNA, the CDR3 is TGTGCCACCAGTGATTGGGGGACTAGCGGCTACAATGAGCAGTTCTTC.

The chain couples TRBV7-2 to TRBJ1-5; maybe TRBD1 (6 bases). V was cut by 6 bases and J by 5 bases, with 17 bases left in between. Germline V CDR1 and CDR2: SGHTA, FQGNSA. This CDR3 has 15 amino acids. CDR3 DNA sequence: TGTGCCAGCAGGGACGGAGACAGGCAGGATCAGCCCCAGCATTTT. Translating it yields CASRDGDRQDQPQHF.

This clone was seen only a few times. This chain uses TRBV7-2 with TRBJ2-1, with D unresolved. Germline loops: CDR1 SGHTA, CDR2 FQGNSA. V was cut by 1 base and J by 6 bases, with 10 bases left in between. CDR3 length: 14 residues. The CDR3, as DNA: TGTGCCAGCAGCTTAGATTCCGTTATCAATGAGCAGTTCTTC. Protein: CASSLDSVINEQFF.

The chain has TRBV6-5 and TRBJ2-3; weak D call: TRBD1 (6 bases). The germline gives CDR1 MNHEY, CDR2 SVGAGI. V was cut by 7 bases and J by 5 bases, with 13 bases left in between. This CDR3 comprises 13 residues. The CDR3 loop is CASNMGAGDTQYF. The CDR3 bases are TGTGCCAGCAATATGGGGGCGGGAGATACGCAGTATTTT.

The gene calls are TRBV4-3 and TRBJ2-3; D remains ambiguous. The V gene's germline CDR1 is LGHNA and CDR2 YSLEER. V was shortened by 3 bases and J by 2 bases, with 15 bases between the two germline ends. The CDR3 runs 16 residues. In DNA, the CDR3 is TGCGCCAGCAGCCAGAATACTCAATTCCCCACAGATACGCAGTATTTT. This encodes CASSQNTQFPTDTQYF.

The V and J genes are TRBV11-2 and TRBJ2-1; no clear D gene. V was trimmed by 3 bases and J by 4 bases, leaving 4 bases between them. The CDR3 contains 12 residues. Germline-derived CDR1 and CDR2 are SGHAT and FQNNGV. The CDR3, as DNA: TGTGCCAGCAGCTTCTCGTACAATGAGCAGTTCTTC. The encoded protein is CASSFSYNEQFF.

The CDR3 DNA is TGTGCCAGCAGTCGGACTAGCGGACCCACAGATACGCAGTATTTT. This translates into CASSRTSGPTDTQYF. The chain combines TRBV27 with TRBJ2-3; 10 positions agree with TRBD2. V lost 5 bases, J lost 2 bases, and 4 bases stayed unmatched. The CDR3 is made up of 15 amino acids. Looked up from germline, CDR1 is MNHEY and CDR2 is SMNVEV (reference sequence).

The chain combines TRBV18 with TRBJ1-1; no firm D call. The germline V gene encodes CDR1 KGHSH and CDR2 LQKENI. Deletions cut 6 bases from V and 0 bases from J, with 23 bases between. The CDR3 extends over 18 amino acids. The CDR3 protein is CASSPRYPEGGMNTEAFF. The CDR3 DNA follows: TGTGCCAGCTCGCCCAGGTATCCCGAAGGAGGAATGAACACTGAAGCTTTCTTT.

This sequence joins TRBV6-5 and TRBJ2-7; D possibly corresponds to TRBD1 (6 bases). V dropped 5 bases and J dropped 5 bases, with 10 bases sitting between them. CDR3 length equals 12 residues. The germline CDR1 and CDR2 sequences are MNHEY and SVGAGI. The CDR3 spells CASSRTVHEQYF. The CDR3 DNA is TGTGCCAGCAGTAGGACAGTCCACGAGCAGTACTTC.

The rearrangement uses TRBV28 and TRBJ1-1; D is undetermined. The CDR3 contains 13 residues. CDR1 is MDHEN, CDR2 SYDVKM, per germline. Trimming shortened V by 3 bases and J by 7 bases, and 12 bases separated the two germline ends. The CDR3 region has the DNA TGTGCCAGCAGTTTTCTTCGGTCGGGTGAAGCTTTCTTT. As protein: CASSFLRSGEAFF.

This clone occurred once. The chain has TRBV27 and TRBJ1-4; possibly TRBD1 for D (5 bases). Per germline, CDR1 MNHEY and CDR2 SMNVEV (reference sequence). The CDR3 is made up of 15 amino acids. Trimming took 1 base from V and 3 from J, leaving 9 bases between them. The CDR3 loop is CASSLWGVPNEKLFF. The CDR3 DNA reads TGTGCCAGCAGTTTATGGGGGGTTCCTAATGAAAAACTGTTTTTT.

The rearrangement uses TRBV5-1 and TRBJ2-1, with 9 bases identical to TRBD1. The CDR3 has 14 residues. The germline gives CDR1 SGHRS, CDR2 YFSETQ. V dropped 0 bases and J dropped 9; count of bases not matched to a gene: 4. For the CDR3, the DNA is TGCGCCAGCAGCTTGGAACAGGGGGCGTTTGAGCAGTTCTTC. This sequence encodes CASSLEQGAFEQFF.

This chain uses TRBV2 with TRBJ2-1; 13 bases are a match to TRBD2. The V gene's germline CDR1 is SNHLY and CDR2 FYNNEI. Trimming at V came to 5 bases and at J to 7 bases, leaving 5 bases not matched to a gene. The CDR3 spans 15 residues. The CDR3 region is CASSPGLAGVNEQFF. DNA for the CDR3: TGTGCCAGCAGTCCTGGACTAGCGGGAGTAAATGAGCAGTTCTTC.